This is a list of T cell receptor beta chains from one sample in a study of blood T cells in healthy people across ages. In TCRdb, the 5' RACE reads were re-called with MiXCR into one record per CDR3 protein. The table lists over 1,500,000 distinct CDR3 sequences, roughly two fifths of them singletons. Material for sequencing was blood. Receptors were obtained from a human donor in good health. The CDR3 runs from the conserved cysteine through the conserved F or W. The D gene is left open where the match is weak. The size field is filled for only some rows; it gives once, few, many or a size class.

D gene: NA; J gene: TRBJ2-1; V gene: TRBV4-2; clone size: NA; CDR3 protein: CASSQGTEGYNEQFF; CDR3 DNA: TGTGCCAGCAGCCAAGGGACAGAAGGTTACAATGAGCAGTTCTTC
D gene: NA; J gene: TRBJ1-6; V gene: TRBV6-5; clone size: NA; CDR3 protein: CASSYPWTFRDSPLHF; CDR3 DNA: TGTGCCAGCAGTTATCCTTGGACATTCCGGGATTCACCCCTCCACTTT
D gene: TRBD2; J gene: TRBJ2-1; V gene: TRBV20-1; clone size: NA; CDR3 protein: CSATSSGYNEQFF; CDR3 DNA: TGCAGTGCTACCTCTAGCGGTTACAATGAGCAGTTCTTC
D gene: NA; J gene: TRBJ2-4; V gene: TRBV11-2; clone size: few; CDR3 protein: CASSAGGVAKNIQYF; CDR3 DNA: TGTGCCAGCAGCGCAGGGGGGGTAGCCAAAAACATTCAGTACTTC
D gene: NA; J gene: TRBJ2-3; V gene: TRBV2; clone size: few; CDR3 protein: CASSSGWGYTDTQYF; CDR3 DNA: TGTGCCAGCAGCAGTGGATGGGGATACACAGATACGCAGTATTTT
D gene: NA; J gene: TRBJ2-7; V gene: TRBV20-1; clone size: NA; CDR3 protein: CSARDLRVSTYEQYF; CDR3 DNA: TGCAGTGCTAGAGATCTTAGGGTCAGTACCTACGAGCAGTACTTC
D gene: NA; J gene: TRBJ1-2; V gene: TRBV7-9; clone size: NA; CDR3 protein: CASSSLKGNYGYTF; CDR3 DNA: TGTGCCAGCAGCTCCCTAAAGGGCAACTATGGCTACACCTTC
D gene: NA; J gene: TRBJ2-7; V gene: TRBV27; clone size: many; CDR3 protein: CASSWGTAYEQYF; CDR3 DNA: TGTGCCAGCAGTTGGGGCACCGCCTACGAGCAGTACTTC
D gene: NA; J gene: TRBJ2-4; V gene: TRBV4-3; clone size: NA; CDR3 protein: CASSQDQGRTKYF; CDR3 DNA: TGCGCCAGCAGCCAAGATCAGGGCCGGACGAAGTACTTC
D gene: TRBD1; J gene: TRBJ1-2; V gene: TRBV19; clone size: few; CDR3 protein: CASSMLDRGYTF; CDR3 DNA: TGTGCCAGTAGTATGTTGGACAGGGGCTACACCTTC
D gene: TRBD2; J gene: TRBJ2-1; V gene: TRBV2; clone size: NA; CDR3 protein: CASSVLSGGGEQFF; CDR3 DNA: TGTGCCAGCAGTGTACTAAGCGGGGGGGGTGAGCAGTTCTTC
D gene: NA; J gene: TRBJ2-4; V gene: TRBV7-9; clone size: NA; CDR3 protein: CASSSPSQQYF; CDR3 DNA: TGTGCCAGCAGCTCGCCCTCCCAGCAGTACTTC
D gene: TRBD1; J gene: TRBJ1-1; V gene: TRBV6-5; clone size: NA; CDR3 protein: CASSSAGGPNTEAFF; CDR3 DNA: TGTGCCAGCAGTTCCGCAGGGGGCCCTAACACTGAAGCTTTCTTT
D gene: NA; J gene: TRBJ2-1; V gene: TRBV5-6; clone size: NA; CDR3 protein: CASSLSGGRRLGNEQFF; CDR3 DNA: TGTGCCAGCAGCCTATCGGGCGGGCGAAGGTTGGGCAATGAGCAGTTCTTC
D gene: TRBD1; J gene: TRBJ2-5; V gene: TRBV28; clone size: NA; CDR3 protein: CASREGRGLRWETQYF; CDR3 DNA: TGTGCCAGCAGGGAGGGCAGGGGGCTGCGGTGGGAGACCCAGTACTTC
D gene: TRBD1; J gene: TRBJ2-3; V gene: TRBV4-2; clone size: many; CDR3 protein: CASSQGTGGTDTQYF; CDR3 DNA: TGTGCCAGCAGCCAGGGCACAGGGGGCACAGATACGCAGTATTTT
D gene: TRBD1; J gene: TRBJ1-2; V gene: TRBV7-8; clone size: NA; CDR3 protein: CASSLSLTGANYGYTF; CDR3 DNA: TGTGCCAGCAGCTTATCCTTGACAGGGGCTAACTATGGCTACACCTTC